These 10 T cell receptor beta chains were all obtained from the same sample, sequenced in a study of cytomegalovirus exposure and HLA in healthy donors. PCR amplification relied on 60 Vbeta primers (plus 13 Jbeta primers). Sequencing used immunoSEQ multiplex PCR; TCRdb keeps in-frame clones, though not all of them. The repertoire holds some 150,000 clones, with 70% to 90% as singletons. Sequencing was done on a sample of PBMCs. The source of these receptors is a woman aged 30 to 39 in good health and CMV-seronegative.

The chain links TRBV6-1 to TRBJ2-7; a possible D gene is TRBD2 (6 bases). The CDR3 runs to 13 residues. Looked up from germline, CDR1 is MNHNS and CDR2 is SASEGT. The V gene lost 4 bases and the J gene lost 3 bases, with 10 bases spanning the gap. CDR3 in amino acids: CASSGLGGYEQYF. The CDR3, as DNA: TGTGCCAGCAGTGGGTTGGGGGGCTACGAGCAGTACTTC.

The J gene is TRBJ2-3, the V gene TRBV12-5; 8 bases are a match to TRBD2. The J segment lost 9 bases and the V segment lost 5 bases, leaving 4 bases of the junction unmatched. The CDR3 covers 12 residues. Germline V lookup: CDR1 LGHNT, CDR2 FRNRAP. The CDR3 nucleotides are TGTGCTAGTGGTCCGAGCGGGGGCACGCAGTATTTT. This translates into CASGPSGGTQYF. The full variable domain, its missing parts supplied by reference TRBV12-5 and TRBJ2-3, is DARVTQTPRHKVTEMGQEVTMRCQPILGHNTVFWYRQTMMQGLELLAYFRNRAPLDDSGMPKDRFSAEMPDATLATLKIQPSEPRDSAVYFCASGPSGGTQYFGPGTRLTVL.

The V gene is TRBV27, the J gene TRBJ1-5; D is uncertain. The germline V gene encodes CDR1 MNHEY and CDR2 SMNVEV (reference sequence). The CDR3 totals 15 residues. Trimming pared 5 bases from V and 0 bases from J, leaving 11 bases between. DNA for the CDR3: TGTGCCAGCAGTCTTACCCGCTATAGCAATCAGCCCCAGCATTTT. This gives the protein CASSLTRYSNQPQHF.

The chain has TRBV27 and TRBJ1-1; the match to TRBD1 covers 8 bases. The CDR3 consists of 16 residues. Germline trimming cut 5 bases from V and 0 bases from J; bases unmatched to any gene: 8. Looked up from germline, CDR1 is MNHEY and CDR2 is SMNVEV (reference sequence). CDR3: CASSRTGRRVNTEAFF. The CDR3 nucleotides read TGTGCCAGCAGTAGGACAGGGAGGAGGGTGAACACTGAAGCTTTCTTT.

The chain recombines TRBV28 with TRBJ2-1; TRBD1 might be the D (5 bases). The CDR3 runs to 14 residues. Per germline, CDR1 MDHEN and CDR2 SYDVKM. Trimming removed 7 bases at V and 5 bases at J, with 15 bases between. In DNA form, the CDR3 reads TGTGCCAGCAACCCGGCAGGGTCCCACAATGAGCAGTTCTTC. Its protein product is CASNPAGSHNEQFF.

V gene TRBV27 combines with J gene TRBJ2-1; no reliable D call. V shed 5 bases and J shed 0 bases, with 8 bases lying between them. The CDR3 runs to 14 residues. The V gene's germline CDR1 is MNHEY and CDR2 SMNVEV (reference sequence). The CDR3 sequence is CASSPPSSYNEQFF. The CDR3 nucleotides are TGTGCCAGCAGTCCTCCGAGCTCCTACAATGAGCAGTTCTTC.

The CDR3 DNA is TGTGCCAGCAAGGCCGGAAACGGAGGTGGTCGCACTGAAGCTTTCTTT. This encodes CASKAGNGGGRTEAFF. The gene calls are TRBV11-2 and TRBJ1-1; D not resolved. The CDR3 sequence is 16 residues long. CDR1 is SGHAT and CDR2 is FQNNGV in the germline V gene. V was shortened by 7 bases and J by 4 bases, with 22 bases between the two germline ends.

The chain is built from TRBV11-2 and TRBJ2-3; 10 positions match TRBD2. This CDR3 is built from 16 residues. J gave up 2 bases and V 5 bases, and 7 bases lay outside the gene matches. CDR1 and CDR2 from the germline V gene are SGHAT and FQNNGV. CDR3 sequence (DNA): TGTGCCAGCAGCATCAGCGGGGGGGCTTACACAGATACGCAGTATTTT. Translating gives CASSISGGAYTDTQYF.

Here the CDR3 DNA reads TGTGCCAGTAGTATCTTTCGAGGATCGAACACCGGGGAGCTGTTTTTT. Amino acid sequence: CASSIFRGSNTGELFF. The rearrangement joins TRBV19 to TRBJ2-2; D ambiguous. The V and J ends lost 3 bases and 0 bases respectively, with 11 bases between them. This CDR3 has 16 residues. CDR1 and CDR2 from the germline V gene are LNHDA and SQIVND (reference sequence). The full variable domain, rest sourced from reference TRBV19 and TRBJ2-2, is DGGITQSPKYLFRKEGQNVTLSCEQNLNHDAMYWYRQDPGQGLRLIYYSQIVNDFQKGDIAEGYSVSREKKESFPLTVTSAQKNPTAFYLCASSIFRGSNTGELFFGEGSRLTVL.

J is TRBJ2-1 and V is TRBV29-1, with 12 nucleotides matching TRBD2. From germline, CDR1 is SQVTM and CDR2 ANQGSEA. The CDR3 has 15 residues. V lost 1 base and J lost 8; bases outside the gene matches: 6. CDR3 region: CSVEGPLAGGYEQFF. The CDR3, as DNA: TGCAGCGTTGAAGGTCCGCTAGCGGGAGGGTATGAGCAGTTCTTC.